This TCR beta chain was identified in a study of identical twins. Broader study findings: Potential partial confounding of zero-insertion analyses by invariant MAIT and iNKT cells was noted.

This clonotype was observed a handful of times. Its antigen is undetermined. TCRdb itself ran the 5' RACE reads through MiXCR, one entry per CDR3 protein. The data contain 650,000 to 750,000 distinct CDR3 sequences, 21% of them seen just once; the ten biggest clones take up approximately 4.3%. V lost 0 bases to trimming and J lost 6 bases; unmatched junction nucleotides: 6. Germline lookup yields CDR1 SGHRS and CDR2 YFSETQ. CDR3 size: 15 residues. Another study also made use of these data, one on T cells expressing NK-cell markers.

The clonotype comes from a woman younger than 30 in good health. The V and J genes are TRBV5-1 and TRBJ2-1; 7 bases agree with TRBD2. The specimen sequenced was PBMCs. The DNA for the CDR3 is TGCGCCAGCAGCTTGGGCGGGACTACCTTCAATGAGCAGTTCTTC. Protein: CASSLGGTTFNEQFF.